This T cell receptor (beta chain) stems from a study of blood T cell repertoires in COVID-19. About the research overall: Researchers got acute and convalescent COVID-19 samples from the United States, Italy and Spain.

This CDR3 is built from 11 residues. V gave up 6 bases and J gave up 1 base, with 6 bases separating them. Germline loops: CDR1 DFQATT, CDR2 SNEGSKA (reference sequence). The protocol was immunoSEQ multiplex PCR, while the TCRdb copy is restricted to in-frame clones and leaves out a portion. The sample holds 250,000 to 300,000 clones, about nine tenths seen once. Material: peripheral blood. The rearrangement links TRBV20-1 to TRBJ2-5; no clear D. The receptor comes from a man aged 50 or older with acute or convalescent COVID-19. The chain's CDR3 is CSALFQETQYF. The CDR3 DNA reads as TGCAGTGCCCTTTTCCAAGAGACCCAGTACTTC.